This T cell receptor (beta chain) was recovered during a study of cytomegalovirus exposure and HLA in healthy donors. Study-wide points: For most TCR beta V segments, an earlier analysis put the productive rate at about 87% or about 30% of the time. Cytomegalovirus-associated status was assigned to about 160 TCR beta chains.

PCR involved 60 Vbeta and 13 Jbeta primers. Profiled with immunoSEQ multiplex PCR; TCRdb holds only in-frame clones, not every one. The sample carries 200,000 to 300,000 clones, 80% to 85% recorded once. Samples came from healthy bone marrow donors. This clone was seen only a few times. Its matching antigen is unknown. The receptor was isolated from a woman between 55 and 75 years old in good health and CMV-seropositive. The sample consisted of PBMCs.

The CDR3 reads CAWSLPGWREPQHF. The CDR3 DNA reads as TGTGCCTGGAGCCTCCCGGGGTGGAGGGAGCCCCAGCATTTT. The chain couples TRBV30 to TRBJ1-5; D is unresolved. This CDR3 has 14 residues. CDR1 GTSNPN and CDR2 SVGIG come from the germline V gene (reference sequence). V was cut by 3 bases and J by 8 bases, with 17 bases left in between. Complete variable domain (other parts from reference TRBV30 and TRBJ1-5): SQTIHQWPATLVQPVGSPLSLECTVEGTSNPNLYWYRQAAGRGLQLLFYSVGIGQISSEVPQNLSASRPQDRQFILSSKKLLLSDSGFYLCAWSLPGWREPQHFGDGTRLSIL.